This is a list of T cell receptor beta chains from one sample in a study of T-cell reconstitution after alpha-beta-depleted transplantation in children. A single record per CDR3 protein comes from TCRdb applying MiXCR to the PCR reads. The sample lists about 98,000 distinct CDR3 sequences, more than 20% occurring once. The material was PBMCs, obtained before TCRalphabeta/CD19-depleted stem cell transplant. The source of these receptors is a boy between 2 and 10 years old with acute lymphoblastic leukemia, due to receive a stem cell transplant. Each CDR3 is given with its conserved first and last residue. Fields, in order: clone size, J gene, V gene, CDR3 protein. The size field is filled for only some rows; it gives once, few, many or a size class.

few,TRBJ2-7,TRBV29-1,CSVEGGGGDAYEQYF
few,TRBJ2-5,TRBV9,CASSPRSGGAETQYF
.,TRBJ1-2,TRBV3-1,CASSWDGSYGYTF
few,TRBJ2-7,TRBV9,CASSVGGGGGDEQYF
many,TRBJ2-5,TRBV20-1,CSARVQGLDETQYF
.,TRBJ2-1,TRBV19,CASSIGQGIGNEQFF
many,TRBJ2-7,TRBV5-1,CASSLGGSEQYF
.,TRBJ2-3,TRBV5-6,CASSSIAEGGTDTQYF
.,TRBJ2-2,TRBV5-1,CASLPGTSRKTGELFF
few,TRBJ2-1,TRBV3-1,CASRNLAGARYNEQFF
.,TRBJ2-7,TRBV5-1,CASSPAGGLREQYF
.,TRBJ2-3,TRBV7-7,CASSRDTGSTDTQYF
.,TRBJ2-5,TRBV25-1,CASSENGGETQYF
.,TRBJ2-1,TRBV20-1,CSARVHASGGGYNEQFF
.,TRBJ2-3,TRBV7-3,CASSPTSGGGDTQYF
few,TRBJ2-7,TRBV28,CASSYLAEDYEQYF
.,TRBJ2-1,TRBV24-1,CATSDDVVDRAEQFF
few,TRBJ2-3,TRBV6-5,CASRSEDTQYF
few,TRBJ1-5,TRBV28,CASRTGGGQPQHF
few,TRBJ2-2,TRBV9,CASSASGTLTGELFF
.,TRBJ2-5,TRBV11-2,CASSLGSPTSGSQETQYF
.,TRBJ2-6,TRBV4-3,CASSQEGGAGGANVLTF
.,TRBJ2-1,TRBV7-8,CASSWTGTPSYNEQFF
.,TRBJ2-1,TRBV20-1,CSAQNSAEGPIGEQFF
few,TRBJ1-1,TRBV7-9,CASSSKENTEAFF
.,TRBJ2-7,TRBV3-1,CASSQDRYSGVTQYF
.,TRBJ2-1,TRBV5-6,CASSWGQGTEQFF
.,TRBJ2-5,TRBV5-5,CASSTGLADYETQYF
.,TRBJ2-7,TRBV7-9,CASSSDYSKGYEQYF
.,TRBJ2-3,TRBV15,CATSSERRARVDTQYF
few,TRBJ2-1,TRBV7-2,CASSGFSWRLAEMSSYNEQFF
.,TRBJ2-1,TRBV7-2,CASSSSGSGAYNEQFF
few,TRBJ2-3,TRBV7-2,CASSSGGGDTQYF
.,TRBJ1-5,TRBV6-5,CASSYATENQPQHF
.,TRBJ1-5,TRBV5-5,CASSWGGTENQPQHF
few,TRBJ2-2,TRBV28,CASSLFGQGFTGELFF
few,TRBJ2-1,TRBV7-2,CASSLLRRNNEQFF
.,TRBJ2-2,TRBV9,CASSVKVSAPPTGELFF
.,TRBJ2-1,TRBV19,CASTMGQGMRNEQFF
.,TRBJ2-1,TRBV20-1,CSASWGEQFF
.,TRBJ2-7,TRBV15,CATSRDPWGPYEQYF
.,TRBJ1-5,TRBV4-1,CASSQDGGGNQPQHF
.,TRBJ2-3,TRBV4-3,CASSPYSRGDTQYF
.,TRBJ2-1,TRBV2,CASSAHRTGVNNEQFF
.,TRBJ2-3,TRBV28,CASMKNSPTSTDTQYF
few,TRBJ1-2,TRBV29-1,CSVAGNSQAGYTF
few,TRBJ2-5,TRBV7-8,CASSDDLASGAETQYF
.,TRBJ2-6,TRBV5-6,CASSSRDIPSGANVLTF
.,TRBJ1-5,TRBV20-1,CSALGGVTHPQHF
.,TRBJ2-2,TRBV4-1,CASSQDVSVSGELFF
few,TRBJ1-4,TRBV3-1,CASSRGTSSTNEKLFF
.,TRBJ2-6,TRBV15,CATSSGDSGANVLTF
few,TRBJ1-2,TRBV6-1,CASTRTHDYTF